One and the same sample provided the 30 T cell receptor beta chains below, sequenced in a study of blood T cell repertoires in COVID-19. Repertoires were generated with immunoSEQ multiplex PCR, while TCRdb's copy carries only in-frame clones and drops some. This repertoire shows 80,000 to 95,000 clones, approximately 86% found once; its top ten account for around 11%. Sample: peripheral blood. The receptors derive from a human donor in a cohort sampled during active COVID-19.

The chain has TRBV3-1 (or the pseudogene TRBV3-2) and TRBJ1-1; the D is unclear. The V gene's germline CDR1 is LGHDT and CDR2 YNNKEL (reference sequence). Between the trimmed V and J ends, which lost 2 bases and 2 bases, there was a span of 6 bases. The CDR3 runs to 13 residues. This CDR3 reads CASSQTVNTEAFF. The CDR3, as DNA: TGTGCCAGCAGCCAAACGGTTAACACTGAAGCTTTCTTT.

The chain joins TRBV6-2 or TRBV6-3 to TRBJ2-7; no definite D call. The CDR3 contains 10 residues. Germline V gives CDR1 MNHEY, CDR2 SVGEGT. Trimming took off 8 bases at V and 7 bases at J, with 9 bases between the two ends. CDR3 sequence: CASGSLEQYF. The CDR3 DNA reads as TGTGCCAGCGGTTCCCTGGAGCAGTACTTC.

The chain employs TRBV6-2 or TRBV6-3 and TRBJ2-1, with D unresolved. Germline CDR1 MNHEY, CDR2 SVGEGT. The CDR3 totals 14 residues. Trimming left V 6 bases short and J 2 bases short, with 11 bases between. The CDR3 region is CASSPQATYNEQFF. CDR3 in DNA: TGTGCCAGCAGCCCCCAAGCTACCTACAATGAGCAGTTCTTC.

Comments on this clone: Additional DNA sequences in this sample encode the identical CDR3. The chain has TRBV10-3 and TRBJ1-2, with 9 bases that match TRBD1. V was pared by 0 bases and J by 8 bases, with 4 bases of the junction left unmatched. Germline CDR1 and CDR2: ENHRY and SYGVKD. The CDR3 has 14 amino acids. The CDR3 loop is CAISESGQGGGYTF. The CDR3 DNA is TGTGCCATCAGTGAGTCGGGACAGGGTGGGGGCTACACCTTC.

This clone was seen a few times. This chain joins TRBV11-3 and TRBJ2-3, with D perhaps matching TRBD2 (6 bases). V gave up 5 bases and J gave up 1 base, with 25 bases separating them. The CDR3 runs to 19 residues. The germline CDR1 and CDR2 sequences are SGHNT and YENEEA. The CDR3 region has the DNA TGTGCCAGCAGCCCCCAAGGTGGGGGGTTCCTAGGTGGCACAGATACGCAGTATTTT. This gives the protein CASSPQGGGFLGGTDTQYF.

CDR3 in amino acids: CASSSTGDTEAFF. CDR3 nucleotide sequence: TGTGCCAGTAGTTCGACAGGGGACACTGAAGCTTTCTTT. The chain carries TRBV19 and TRBJ1-1, with 8 bases that match TRBD1. CDR1 is LNHDA and CDR2 is SQIVND in the germline V gene (reference sequence). The CDR3 spans 13 residues. V trimming: 5 bases; J trimming: 3 bases; junction bases outside the gene matches: 2.

This chain connects TRBV11-3 to TRBJ2-3, with 8 bases lining up with TRBD2. Germline assignment: CDR1 SGHNT and CDR2 YENEEA. Trimming removed 0 bases from V and 0 bases from J; junction bases left unmatched: 14. The CDR3 spans 20 residues. Here the CDR3 reads CASSLDEVSGATPSTDTQYF. The CDR3 nucleotides are TGTGCCAGCAGCTTAGACGAGGTTAGCGGGGCGACCCCAAGCACAGATACGCAGTATTTT. The variable domain in full, completed from reference TRBV11-3 and TRBJ2-3, reads EAGVVQSPRYKIIEKKQPVAFWCNPISGHNTLYWYLQNLGQGPELLIRYENEEAVDDSQLPKDRFSAERLKGVDSTLKIQPAELGDSAVYLCASSLDEVSGATPSTDTQYFGPGTRLTVL.

This clone showed up just once. The sample carries other DNA sequences with the same CDR3. V usage is TRBV19 and J usage is TRBJ2-2; tentatively, D is TRBD1 (5 bases). Germline values: CDR1 LNHDA, CDR2 SQIVND (reference sequence). V lost 3 bases and J lost 4, with 9 bases in between. The CDR3 totals 14 residues. The CDR3: CASSMGRGTGELFF. CDR3 nucleotides: TGTGCCAGTAGTATGGGAAGGGGCACCGGGGAGCTGTTTTTT.

The chain employs TRBV12-3 or TRBV12-4 and TRBJ1-2; a possible D gene is TRBD1 (6 bases). Trimming removed 5 bases from V and 4 bases from J, with 11 bases in between. CDR3 length: 13 residues. The chain's CDR3 is CASSLDRIYGYTF. CDR3 nucleotides: TGTGCCAGCAGTCTAGACAGGATCTATGGCTACACCTTC.

The table lists this clone with a few counts. The rearrangement links TRBV6-6 to TRBJ2-7; D remains ambiguous. With 0 bases removed from V and 5 bases from J, the gap between germline ends came to 11 bases. CDR1 is MNHNY and CDR2 is SVGAGI in the germline V gene (reference sequence). The CDR3 totals 14 residues. The CDR3 DNA is TGTGCCAGCAGTTACTCACGGGTTCAAGACGAGCAGTACTTC. Residues: CASSYSRVQDEQYF.

The rearrangement uses TRBV12-5 and TRBJ2-1, with TRBD2 matching over 13 bases. Germline assignment: CDR1 LGHNT and CDR2 FRNRAP. V was pared by 4 bases and J by 7 bases, with 10 bases of the junction left unmatched. This CDR3 comprises 17 residues. The CDR3, as DNA: TGTGCTAGTGGTTATGGACTAGCGGGGGTCTGGGGTAATGAGCAGTTCTTC. Amino acids: CASGYGLAGVWGNEQFF.

V is TRBV12-3 or TRBV12-4 and J is TRBJ1-2; no reliable D call. The CDR3 loop spans 12 amino acids. V lost 5 bases and J lost 6, with 10 bases in between. In DNA, the CDR3 is TGTGCCAGCAGTGCGTCGTTAAATGGCTACACCTTC. This encodes CASSASLNGYTF.

Here the CDR3 DNA reads TGTGCCATCAGTGACTCCCGGGGGGGATACACCTTC. Protein sequence: CAISDSRGGYTF. The rearrangement joins TRBV10-3 to TRBJ1-2; tentatively, D is TRBD1 (5 bases). V was cut by 3 bases and J by 11 bases, with 13 bases left in between. CDR3 size: 12 residues. Germline V CDR1 and CDR2: ENHRY, SYGVKD.

In DNA, the CDR3 is TGTGCCAGCAGCTTAATGGCAGGGTCCTACGAGCAGTACTTC. Translating gives CASSLMAGSYEQYF. The V gene is TRBV7-8, the J gene TRBJ2-7, with D maybe TRBD1 (5 bases). Germline loops: CDR1 SGHVS, CDR2 FQNEAQ. The CDR3 extends over 14 amino acids. V was clipped by 2 bases and J by 1 base, with 9 bases between them.

CDR3 protein: CSAMTSGRFNEQFF. In nucleotides, the CDR3 is TGCAGCGCCATGACTAGCGGGAGATTCAATGAGCAGTTCTTC. The rearrangement links TRBV29-1 to TRBJ2-1; 12 bases match TRBD2. Germline CDR1 and CDR2: SQVTM and ANQGSEA. After removal of 7 bases from V and 6 bases from J, the junction contained 7 bases not matched to a gene. This CDR3 is 14 amino acids long.

The chain uses TRBV5-1 and TRBJ2-1, with 11 bases that match TRBD2. This CDR3 is built from 15 residues. The germline CDR1 and CDR2 sequences are SGHRS and YFSETQ. The V segment lost 7 bases and the J segment 3 bases; nucleotides outside the gene matches: 6. DNA for the CDR3: TGCGCCAGCTTATTAGCGGGAGGGGTCTACAATGAGCAGTTCTTC. This gives the protein CASLLAGGVYNEQFF. Full variable domain (outside the CDR3, taken from reference TRBV5-1 and TRBJ2-1): KAGVTQTPRYLIKTRGQQVTLSCSPISGHRSVSWYQQTPGQGLQFLFEYFSETQRNKGNFPGRFSGRQFSNSRSEMNVSTLELGDSALYLCASLLAGGVYNEQFFGPGTRLTVL.

The chain couples TRBV11-2 to TRBJ2-1, with 13 positions matching TRBD2. Germline values: CDR1 SGHAT, CDR2 FQNNGV. J was trimmed by 5 bases and V by 8 bases; bases with no gene match: 9. The length of the CDR3 is 16 residues. The CDR3 DNA reads as TGTGCCAGCCGAACGACTAGCGGGAGGTCCCACAATGAGCAGTTCTTC. Translated, it gives CASRTTSGRSHNEQFF.

This clone has more than one count but fewer than ten. The chain employs TRBV19 and TRBJ1-4, with TRBD1 matching 9 bases. In germline, CDR1 is LNHDA, CDR2 SQIVND (reference sequence). V lost 7 bases, J lost 0 bases, and 12 bases stayed unmatched. The CDR3 is 18 residues long. The CDR3, as DNA: TGTGCCAGTAACCTCTTTACAGGGGGCCCGGCAACTAATGAAAAACTGTTTTTT. This encodes CASNLFTGGPATNEKLFF.

This clone was detected only once. The CDR3 region is CASSVVGTSGYNEQFF. The CDR3 bases are TGTGCCAGCAGCGTAGTAGGGACTAGCGGTTACAATGAGCAGTTCTTC. The chain has TRBV9 and TRBJ2-1; 11 bases match TRBD2. Germline V CDR1 and CDR2: SGDLS, YYNGEE. This CDR3 is 16 amino acids long. V shed 0 bases, J shed 4 bases, and the junction held 3 bases outside the gene matches.

This chain links TRBV9 with TRBJ1-6; 9 bases align to TRBD1. Germline V gene lookup returns CDR1 SGDLS and CDR2 YYNGEE. V dropped 4 bases and J dropped 10; count of bases not matched to a gene: 9. The CDR3 contains 15 residues. The DNA for the CDR3 is TGTGCCAGCAGCCGGGACAGGGAAGTGTGGTCACCCCTCCACTTT. This codes for CASSRDREVWSPLHF. The variable domain in full, with the rest retrieved from reference TRBV9 and TRBJ1-6, is DSGVTQTPKHLITATGQRVTLRCSPRSGDLSVYWYQQSLDQGLQFLIQYYNGEERAKGNILERFSAQQFPDLHSELNLSSLELGDSALYFCASSRDREVWSPLHFGNGTRLTVT.

CDR3 sequence reads: CASSFASGRSGGELFF. Written as DNA, the CDR3 is TGTGCCAGCAGCTTCGCAAGCGGGAGGTCCGGGGGGGAGCTGTTTTTT. This chain joins TRBV7-8 and TRBJ2-2; the match to TRBD2 covers 9 bases. The CDR3 totals 16 residues. The germline V gene has CDR1 SGHVS and CDR2 FQNEAQ. V shed 3 bases, J shed 8 bases, and the junction held 10 bases outside the gene matches.

The chain is built from TRBV18 and TRBJ1-6, with unresolved D. The CDR3 runs 14 residues. V lost 3 bases to trimming and J lost 7 bases, with 10 bases between them. Germline values: CDR1 KGHSH, CDR2 LQKENI. This CDR3 is CASSPSELNSPLHF. The DNA for the CDR3 is TGTGCCAGCTCACCTTCAGAATTAAATTCACCCCTCCACTTT.

The chain is built from TRBV18 and TRBJ2-5; 7 bases are shared with TRBD2. Germline V gene data show CDR1 as KGHSH and CDR2 as LQKENI. After removal of 4 bases from V and 5 bases from J, the junction contained 7 bases not matched to a gene. The CDR3 has 14 amino acids. The CDR3 DNA follows: TGTGCCAGCTCACTGGGACTAAATCCGGAGACCCAGTACTTC. As protein: CASSLGLNPETQYF.

The chain carries TRBV28 and TRBJ2-3; 8 bases match TRBD2. The germline gives CDR1 MDHEN, CDR2 SYDVKM. This CDR3 comprises 16 residues. The V and J ends lost 8 bases and 4 bases, in that order; junction bases with no gene match: 14. The CDR3 protein is CASPPTPGREADTQYF. The CDR3 nucleotides are TGTGCCAGCCCCCCCACGCCGGGGCGGGAGGCAGATACGCAGTATTTT.

Only a few counts were recorded for this clone. This chain joins TRBV7-9 and TRBJ1-5; D possibly corresponds to TRBD1 (5 bases). The CDR3 runs 14 residues. Germline V CDR1 and CDR2: SEHNR, FQNEAQ (reference sequence). The CDR3 loop is CALGRGVDNQPQHF. The CDR3, as DNA: TGTGCTCTGGGACGGGGGGTTGACAATCAGCCCCAGCATTTT.

The chain couples TRBV29-1 to TRBJ2-7, with 7 bases that match TRBD1. The germline CDR1 and CDR2 sequences are SQVTM and ANQGSEA. This CDR3 region has 10 residues. The CDR3 DNA sequence: TGCAAAAGACAGGGCTACGAGCAGTACTTC. It encodes CKRQGYEQYF.

The rearrangement uses TRBV19 and TRBJ2-3, with 7 nucleotides matching TRBD1. Germline values: CDR1 LNHDA, CDR2 SQIVND (reference sequence). This CDR3 region has 14 residues. The ends lost 7 bases at V and 5 bases at J; junction bases unmatched: 9. The CDR3 here is CASKPAGGVDTQYF. CDR3 DNA: TGTGCCAGTAAACCGGCAGGGGGAGTAGATACGCAGTATTTT.

A few counts support this clone. V usage is TRBV25-1 and J usage is TRBJ2-1; 9 bases align to TRBD2. Looked up from germline, CDR1 is MGHDK and CDR2 is SYGVNS. There are 16 residues in the CDR3. V was pared by 2 bases and J by 5 bases, with 7 bases of the junction left unmatched. The CDR3 region is CASSEQGASGDNEQFF. CDR3 DNA sequence: TGTGCCAGCAGTGAACAGGGAGCTAGCGGGGACAATGAGCAGTTCTTC.

The V call is TRBV4-1, the J call TRBJ2-7, with TRBD2 matching over 7 bases. CDR1 MGHRA and CDR2 YSYEKL come from the germline V gene. The CDR3 runs to 15 residues. Unmatched junction bases numbered 6, after V lost 2 bases and J lost 2 bases. CDR3 sequence reads: CASSQSIAGAYEQYF. The CDR3, as DNA: TGCGCCAGCAGCCAATCGATAGCGGGCGCCTACGAGCAGTACTTC.

The V and J genes are TRBV30 and TRBJ1-2; TRBD1 agrees at 9 bases. This CDR3 spans 12 amino acids. Germline CDR1 and CDR2: GTSNPN and SVGIG (reference sequence). Germline trimming cut 7 bases from V and 6 bases from J; bases unmatched to any gene: 6. The CDR3 coding sequence is TGTGCCTCGGGACAGGGAGGTCATGGCTACACCTTC. Its protein is CASGQGGHGYTF. The full variable domain, completed using reference TRBV30 and TRBJ1-2, is SQTIHQWPATLVQPVGSPLSLECTVEGTSNPNLYWYRQAAGRGLQLLFYSVGIGQISSEVPQNLSASRPQDRQFILSSKKLLLSDSGFYLCASGQGGHGYTFGSGTRLTVV.